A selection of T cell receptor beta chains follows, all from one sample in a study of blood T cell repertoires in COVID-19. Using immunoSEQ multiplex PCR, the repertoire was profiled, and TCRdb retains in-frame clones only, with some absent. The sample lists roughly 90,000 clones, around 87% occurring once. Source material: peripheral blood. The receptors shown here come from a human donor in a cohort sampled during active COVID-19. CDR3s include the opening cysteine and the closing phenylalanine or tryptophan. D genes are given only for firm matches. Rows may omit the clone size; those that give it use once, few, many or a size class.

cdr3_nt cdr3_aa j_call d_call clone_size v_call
TGTGCCTGGAGTGCCCAGGGGACTGAAGCTTTCTTT CAWSAQGTEAFF TRBJ1-1 NA NA TRBV30
TGTGCCTGGAGTCAACAGTTGGCTGAAGCTTTCTTT CAWSQQLAEAFF TRBJ1-1 NA NA TRBV30
TGTGCCAGCAGTCTAACAGGGACCTTGAACACTGAAGCTTTCTTT CASSLTGTLNTEAFF TRBJ1-1 NA NA TRBV6-5
TGTGCCAGTAGCGACAGGGGGAGTAACTATGGCTACACCTTC CASSDRGSNYGYTF TRBJ1-2 TRBD1 NA TRBV19
TGTGCCAGCAGCCGTAGGACTAGCGGGACCACAGATACGCAGTATTTT CASSRRTSGTTDTQYF TRBJ2-3 TRBD2 once TRBV7-9
TGCGCCAGCAGTCGGGACAGGGACACTGAAGCTTTCTTT CASSRDRDTEAFF TRBJ1-1 TRBD1 NA TRBV10-1
TGCAGCGTTGATGACAGGGGGCGAAGGACTGAAGCTTTCTTT CSVDDRGRRTEAFF TRBJ1-1 TRBD1 NA TRBV29-1
TGTGCCAGCATCCTAGCGGGAGGGCAGTACAATGAGCAGTTCTTC CASILAGGQYNEQFF TRBJ2-1 TRBD2 NA TRBV2
TGTGCCAGCAGTAAGGGACAGGAAAATTCACCCCTCCACTTT CASSKGQENSPLHF TRBJ1-6 TRBD1 once TRBV27
TGTGCCAGTAGTACCCGGGGTTCGGGGGATCTCTATGGCTACACCTTC CASSTRGSGDLYGYTF TRBJ1-2 NA NA TRBV19
TGTGCCAGCAGCTCGCGGGCGGGGGCTAGCGCCCTACGCACAGATACGCAGTATTTT CASSSRAGASALRTDTQYF TRBJ2-3 NA NA TRBV11-2
TGTGCCAGCAGTTTGGTGGCAGGGGTAGCTTTCTTT CASSLVAGVAFF TRBJ1-1 NA NA TRBV28
TGTGCCAGCAGTTACTCGGCAACCTCTGGAAACACCATATATTTT CASSYSATSGNTIYF TRBJ1-3 NA NA TRBV6-5
TGTGCCAGCAACGTCGACAGGGTAGGCGAAGCTTTCTTT CASNVDRVGEAFF TRBJ1-1 TRBD1 NA TRBV7-2
TGTGCCAGCAGTTACGGGACAGGGAGCTCCTACGAGCAGTACTTC CASSYGTGSSYEQYF TRBJ2-7 TRBD1 few TRBV7-7
TGTGCCAGCAGCCAAGAGTGGGGGGACACTGAAGCTTTCTTT CASSQEWGDTEAFF TRBJ1-1 NA NA TRBV3-1/TRBV3-2
TGTGCCAGCAGTTTAGCGGCTAAGGCAGATACGCAGTATTTT CASSLAAKADTQYF TRBJ2-3 NA NA TRBV27
TGTGCCAGCAGGGGAGGGACTAGCGGGAGCTCCTACGAGCAGTACTTC CASRGGTSGSSYEQYF TRBJ2-7 TRBD2 NA TRBV3-1/TRBV3-2
TGTGCCAGCAGTCCGAGACTAGCGGGAGCCGACGAGCAGTACTTC CASSPRLAGADEQYF TRBJ2-7 TRBD2 NA TRBV27
TGCAGTGCTAGTGCGACAGCGTTGACCGGGGAGCTGTTTTTT CSASATALTGELFF TRBJ2-2 NA NA TRBV20-1
TGTGCCAGCAGGGCGGGTGGGACAGGGAGCACAGATACGCAGTATTTT CASRAGGTGSTDTQYF TRBJ2-3 TRBD1 NA TRBV28
TGTGCCAGCAGCTCTAGCTCCTACGAGCAGTACTTC CASSSSSYEQYF TRBJ2-7 NA NA TRBV28
TGTGCCAGCAGCGCCTCTCCCACTCTCCTTTACGAGCAGTACTTC CASSASPTLLYEQYF TRBJ2-7 NA NA TRBV9
TGTGCCAGCAGCGTAGGCAGAATTCCGGGACTAGCGAAAGGGGCCGGGGAGCTGTTTTTT CASSVGRIPGLAKGAGELFF TRBJ2-2 TRBD2 NA TRBV9
TGTGCCAGCAGCGTACAGGGAAATGAAAAACTGTTTTTT CASSVQGNEKLFF TRBJ1-4 NA NA TRBV9
TGTGCCTGGATTTGGGGGGGAGCCTACAATGAGCAGTTCTTC CAWIWGGAYNEQFF TRBJ2-1 TRBD2 NA TRBV30
TGTGCCAGCAGCCACGGGACAGGGGGTTCGGCCTACGAGCAGTACTTC CASSHGTGGSAYEQYF TRBJ2-7 TRBD1 NA TRBV9
TGCAGTGCTAGTCCCACAGGGACAGTCTCTAACTATGGCTACACCTTC CSASPTGTVSNYGYTF TRBJ1-2 TRBD1 once TRBV20-1
TGCGCCAGCAGGGAGACTTACACCGGGGAGCTGTTTTTT CASRETYTGELFF TRBJ2-2 NA NA TRBV10-1
TGTGCCAGCTCACCACTAGAGGAAGAGACCCAGTACTTC CASSPLEEETQYF TRBJ2-5 NA NA TRBV18
TGTGCCAGTAGTATAGGCCCTAGCGGGAGCGGAAATGAGCAGTTCTTC CASSIGPSGSGNEQFF TRBJ2-1 TRBD2 NA TRBV19
TGCAGCGTGTGGGACAGCCATTCCCCCCACTATGGCTACACCTTC CSVWDSHSPHYGYTF TRBJ1-2 TRBD1 NA TRBV29-1
TGCGCCAGCAGCCTGGACAGGCAGCAGCCCCAGCATTTT CASSLDRQQPQHF TRBJ1-5 TRBD1 few TRBV5-1
TGTGCCAGCAGTGTATTCTATGGCTACACCTTC CASSVFYGYTF TRBJ1-2 NA NA TRBV2
TGTGCCAGCAGCTCTGACAGGGGAACTGAAGCTTTCTTT CASSSDRGTEAFF TRBJ1-1 TRBD1 NA TRBV7-3
TGTGCCAGCAGTTTAAAGGCGGGAGGGGTTACCTACGAGCAGTACTTC CASSLKAGGVTYEQYF TRBJ2-7 TRBD2 NA TRBV27
TGTGCCAGCAGCTTGGGGGGACAGTCCTCCTACGAGCAGTACTTC CASSLGGQSSYEQYF TRBJ2-7 TRBD1 NA TRBV5-4
TGTGCCAGCAGCTTAATCCCGGGACAGAAGAACACTGAAGCTTTCTTT CASSLIPGQKNTEAFF TRBJ1-1 TRBD1 NA TRBV5-8
TGTGCCAGCAGTTGGGGGGTGGGAGATACGCAGTATTTT CASSWGVGDTQYF TRBJ2-3 NA NA TRBV27
TGTGCCAGCTCACCACCGAGTTCCCCGGGTGTTGAAGCTTTCTTT CASSPPSSPGVEAFF TRBJ1-1 NA NA TRBV18
TGTGCCAGCCAAACTCTGTGGGGGGGGGCCTACAATGAGCAGTTCTTC CASQTLWGGAYNEQFF TRBJ2-1 TRBD2 NA TRBV28
TGTGCCAGCAGGGGGGCCCCGGTCGAGGTGCAGTTCTTC CASRGAPVEVQFF TRBJ2-1 NA once TRBV28
TGTGCCAGCAGTGAAACGGGGAGGTCACCAGAGACCCAGTACTTC CASSETGRSPETQYF TRBJ2-5 NA NA TRBV2